This TCR beta chain was captured in a study of cytomegalovirus exposure and HLA in healthy donors (dated by TCRdb to about 2017). Describing the broader study: An earlier analysis of roughly 500 of the donors reported approximately 280 Gb of sequence data and 100 million to 120 million unique TCR beta sequences obtained from about 170 million T cells. An early release that covered about 640 HLA-typed donors contained approximately 300 gigabases of sequencing data and approximately 85 million unique TCR sequences. Of the 300 to 500 genotyped donors, 65% to 90% were placed in the genetic ancestry cluster associated with self-reported Caucasian donors. The aim of the study was to test whether cataloging public T cell receptors could identify signatures of past pathogen exposure. The T cell repertoires of about 700 subjects were profiled by immunosequencing and related to cytomegalovirus serostatus. In addition to the first cohort of 666 subjects, a separate validation cohort of approximately 130 different subjects was used. To predict cytomegalovirus infection status, the study brought together high-throughput TCR immunosequencing, statistical association of individual TCRs with disease status, and machine learning. In a later analysis, previously published TCR beta repertoires from roughly 710 donors were re-analyzed and high-resolution HLA genotyping was added so that TCR occurrence patterns could be studied. Rather than using new phenotypic data, the later analysis identified candidate immune exposures from TCR beta sequences and from how often those sequences occurred across donors. An earlier analysis of several hundred of the donors used high-throughput TCR beta sequencing to judge whether each TCR beta V gene segment behaved as functional or pseudogenic. Alongside the repertoire data, information on donor age, sex, ethnicity and CMV serostatus was compiled. In a later genetic analysis, genome-wide SNP genotypes for about 55% of the 666 donors were used, and that subset was treated as a discovery cohort. All discovery cohort repertoires had been generated on a single sequencing platform. Both class I and class II loci were covered by HLA typing, at four-digit resolution. The number of donors typed differed by locus, with roughly 629-640 for A, B, C, DRB1 and DQB1, 522 for DQA1, approximately 570 for DPA1, and some 440 for DPB1. Because of strong linkage in the cohort, roughly five DR-DQ haplotypes were treated as single units for association and clustering. Among roughly 400 genotyped donors of the cohort, an average of approximately 240,000 unique TCR beta nucleotide sequences were sequenced per donor, about a sixth of them non-productive.

Preparation of the library involved the immunoSEQ multiplex PCR assay. A mixture of 60 forward primers for TCR Vbeta segments and 13 reverse primers for TCR Jbeta segments was used in the multiplex PCR. A multiplex PCR assay on genomic DNA amplified the CDR3 region of rearranged TCR beta genes. The Illumina HiSeq System was used to sequence the amplified TCR beta libraries as 87-base-pair reads. Per the source publication's procedure: Across the 500 to 850 repertoires, a later analysis counted 75 million to 90 million unique TCR beta chains, around 11 million of which were shared by at least two donors. Raw reads were error-corrected and collapsed into unique sequences with a nearest-neighbor algorithm that merged closely related sequences to remove PCR and sequencing errors. CDR3 sequences were aligned to IMGT reference sequences to assign V, D and J gene segments. For a sequence to be retained, a match of at least six nucleotides to both a V gene segment and a J gene segment was required. Rearrangements were classified as productive when the CDR3 lacked stop codons and remained in frame with V and J, and all other rearrangements were classified as non-productive. CDR3 was defined according to IMGT convention as the region running from the second conserved V-encoded cysteine to the conserved J-encoded phenylalanine. Sequences without an unambiguous match to a single V gene segment were excluded from the earlier analysis of about 630 of the donors. In an earlier analysis of a few hundred of the donors, a V segment was called functional when productive rearrangements were above 56.7%, and segregating when the standard deviation between donors exceeded 5%. To diagnose cytomegalovirus status from the catalog of TCR beta chain sequences, a statistical classification framework was built. In a later analysis, V and J genes were assigned by comparing TCR nucleotide sequences against IMGT/GENE-DB human TR gene sequences. Using the TCRdist pipeline, a later analysis assigned CDR3 sequences along with most-parsimonious VDJ recombination scenarios. In a later analysis, every TCR beta chain was defined by the combination of its CDR3 amino acid sequence and its V-gene family, and reads without a unique V-gene family were dropped. To address suspected cross-contamination and a sequencing artifact, a later analysis removed 550 to 750 highly shared, low-generation-probability nucleotide sequences. In a later analysis, a clonal expansion index was calculated for each public chain from normalized within-repertoire ranks of inferred template counts. In a later analysis, generation probabilities were computed using a VDJ recombination model fitted to out-of-frame rearrangements, and the results were checked against IGoR. Hypergeometric tests were used in a later analysis to score TCR-TCR, TCR-HLA and TCR-CMV co-occurrence, with a repertoire-size bias correction applied to the TCR pairs. False discovery rates were estimated in a later analysis by permuting HLA or CMV assignments 20 times. A later analysis grouped co-occurring TCRs with DBSCAN, adding TCRdist sequence similarity when clustering within HLA-allele-positive subsets. Repertoires with fewer than 30,000 or more than 120,000 public chains were left out of co-occurrence clustering, as were about five repertoires with anomalous nucleotide sharing. This is the immuneACCESS table as TCRdb keeps it, with only in-frame sequences that have V and J called. A part of the clones is gone; compared with another copy, unresolved V genes explain less than half, and the rest is unexplained. V, J and clone size reflect that table, while D and trimming were determined from the DNA. The sample table shows 100,000 to 150,000 clones, and around 80% are seen once. Jointly, the top ten make up about a tenth of the sample.

This clone was detected a few times. Its antigen remains unidentified. There are no base qualities to consult, and no much larger clone falls within one base. The paper's findings and limits, for the study overall: An association between a missense DCLRE1C variant and V-gene and J-gene trimming of TCR beta chains was found in a later genetic analysis and replicated in an independent cohort. In a later analysis, TCR association rates were found to vary across HLA loci, with the most associated TCRs seen for DRB1 alleles and the fewest for HLA-C alleles. Some IMGT-functional V segments, including TRBV6-2 and TRBV6-3, could not be told apart with the 87-base-pair reads, so those segments were excluded. Correlated functional status among segregating V segments might reflect linkage disequilibrium, but an unknown experimental factor could not be ruled out. A later analysis found that HLA-associated TCR beta chains were more clonally expanded and had lower generation probabilities than equally common non-associated chains. According to a later analysis, most CMV-associated TCR beta chains appeared to be HLA-restricted, and the HLA associations seemed to be driven largely by CMV exposure. While some public TCRs were present in many individuals, most TCR sequences turned up only very rarely across donors. In this cohort, only TCR beta chains were sequenced, and detectable features were limited by the absence of alpha or paired-chain data. Presence/absence analyses assumed roughly uniform sequencing depth across donors, an assumption that may not hold. Because some donors lacked HLA typing at each locus, the association tests relied only on the typed subset. The authors suggested that the approach could potentially be extended to other disease states and immunological phenotypes. An earlier analysis of around 500 of the donors showed that most TCR beta V segments appeared in productive rearrangements either about 87% or about 30% of the time, which broadly matched IMGT annotations. A further reported finding was that TCR beta sequences accurately predicted the HLA-A and HLA-B alleles for most subjects in the first cohort. Strong co-occurrence of HLA alleles, especially DR and DQ, made assigning TCR associations to individual alleles difficult. In a later analysis, more than 15,000 TCR beta sequences were associated with specific HLA alleles at a false discovery rate of 0.05. In vitro tests confirmed that a few of the cytomegalovirus-associated TCR beta chains recognize cytomegalovirus antigens. According to a later genetic analysis, donors in an Asian-associated ancestry cluster had fewer N-insertions in productive TCRs than the roughly 670-donor mean. In a later analysis, several top co-occurrence clusters were reported to appear linked to parvovirus B19, influenza, CMV and Epstein-Barr virus. A cluster of highly shared sequence variants was judged likely to be a technical artifact of the sequencing pipeline. Immune exposure information for the cohort was limited to CMV serostatus. Because counts were too low, 15 or so rarely observed V segments, including chromosome 9 orphons, were excluded from the earlier analysis of 587 of the donors. The study gave a list of more than 150 TCR beta chains associated with cytomegalovirus. In both the original and validation cohorts, the classifier was reported to diagnose cytomegalovirus status with high specificity and sensitivity.

CDR1 and CDR2 were assigned from the germline V gene as MNHEY and SVGAGI. V is shortened by 0 bases, J by 4 bases, and the region joining them spans 9 bases. From the cysteine through the phenylalanine, the CDR3 covers 14 amino acids. Left in the record is the CDR3 DNA by itself, 42 bases read in frame from the first base. The cohort comprised approximately 700 healthy bone marrow donors. At the time of sampling, all cohort members were nominally healthy, though unrecorded immune exposures were likely present. The donor was CMV seropositive and was included in the group of approximately 300 seropositive cohort members. A peripheral blood sample was collected from each donor, and TCR beta sequencing was performed on peripheral blood mononuclear cells. The Qiagen DNeasy Blood Extraction Kit was used to extract genomic DNA from the blood cell samples.

Recombination linked TRBV6-5 to TRBJ1-2, with TRBD1 as a weak D call on 5 bases. The receptor comes from a man in his thirties or forties in good health and CMV-seropositive. Sequencing was carried out using PBMCs. CDR3 sequence: CASSYSKGIYGYTF. The nucleotide sequence reads TGTGCCAGCAGTTACTCTAAGGGGATCTATGGCTACACCTTC.